This T cell receptor (beta chain) originates from a study of identical twins (dated by TCRdb to the mid-2010s). Some background on the complete study: TCR alpha and beta repertoires from monozygotic twins, unrelated adults of various ages and cord blood were deep-sequenced to test whether fetal clonotypes persist. To rule out contamination, the twin experiments were replicated at different times with different library preparation protocols.

What the research found in general, with its limitations: The excess sharing between twins in beta out-of-frame sequences was weaker because fewer shared sequences reduced the signal-to-noise ratio. Zero-insertion analyses could be partly confounded by invariant T cells such as MAIT and iNKT, although diverse VJ usage argued against such confounding for most clonotypes. In monozygotic twins, recombination models systematically underestimated out-of-frame TCR alpha sharing, but the models matched the sharing seen between unrelated individuals. Because the same donors could not be followed over many years, conclusions were based on cross-sectional statistical analysis. Out-of-frame TCR alpha sequences shared between twins showed an excess of low generation-probability sequences compared with coincidental sharing between unrelated individuals. Fewer insertions were carried by abundant cord blood beta clonotypes; a weaker similar trend was observed in young adult naive repertoires, while no such trend was observed in memory repertoires.

Every donor was a healthy Caucasian. Receptors were amplified or captured by 5' RACE. This sample was sequenced with an Illumina HiSeq 2000. A universal primer binding site was added through template switching, and the final cDNA carried a unique molecular identifier so that TCR cDNA molecules could be counted accurately. Specific primers in the conserved constant-segment region were used to synthesize first-strand cDNA for TCR alpha and beta chains. Each cDNA library was double barcoded, with a SMART-Mk sample barcode plus Illumina barcodes, to control for contamination. Two successive PCR steps introduced TruSeq adapter sequences along with Illumina sample barcodes. The TCR alpha and beta cDNA libraries were sequenced on the Illumina HiSeq platform using custom primers. Turning to the authors' computational methods: Unique molecular identifiers were extracted from raw reads with MiGEC, and CDR3 positions were determined with MiXCR. Recombination models were inferred per individual with the repgenHMM and IGoR tools using an EM algorithm. The tcR package in R was used for shared clonotype analysis, with sharing normalized by the product of cloneset sizes. Out-of-frame nonproductive sequences were analyzed to study raw recombination free of thymic and clonal selection effects. TCRdb's own reprocessing of the public reads used fastp at Q25 and MiXCR and kept productive beta chains. Rows with one shared CDR3 protein collapse into an entry with the most common genes and DNA. These V and J calls are TCRdb output, not the study's own analysis. The sample profile shows about 1.7 million distinct CDR3 sequences; 25% to 35% of them were found once. The ten largest clonotypes hold over 0.25% of the sample.

In the case of this clonotype: This clone's antigen is unknown. The record has no base qualities; no much larger clone is one base away.

The TCR sequence derives from a newborn girl in good health. The specimen sequenced was cord blood.

Here is the DNA: TGCGCCAGCAGCTCGGAGGGACAGGGGGGCGTCTACGAGCAGTACTTC. This sequence encodes CASSSEGQGGVYEQYF. The receptor chain draws on TRBV5-1 and TRBJ2-4, with 11 middle bases fitting TRBD1. The J call may be in error: the DNA end matches TRBJ2-7 better. CDR1 is given as SGHRS and CDR2 as YFSETQ, both from the germline V gene. The CDR3, from cysteine to phenylalanine, totals 16 residues. Here the CDR3 DNA is all that survives: 48 bases in frame from base 1.